The 29 T cell receptor beta chains presented below share a single source sample, sequenced in a study of blood T cells in healthy people across ages. Primed by a sample-barcoded 5' primer and a J-beta primer mix, a second PCR proceeded for 7 to 11 cycles. MiXCR was run by TCRdb on the 5' RACE reads, yielding one entry per CDR3 protein. The top ten clones hold approximately 15% of a sample with about 650,000 distinct CDR3 sequences, about 34% of them seen once. Sequencing input: blood. The receptors shown here come from a woman of 80 years or more in good health.

The chain carries TRBV20-1 and TRBJ2-5, with a weak D call TRBD2 (6 bases). V was shortened by 5 bases and J by 4 bases, with 17 bases between the two germline ends. The CDR3 loop spans 14 amino acids. The germline CDR1 and CDR2 sequences are DFQATT and SNEGSKA (reference sequence). The CDR3 region has the DNA TGCAGTGCTCCAGATACCGGGACTTTAGAGACCCAGTACTTC. Translated, it gives CSAPDTGTLETQYF.

This clonotype was recorded at least ten times. The chain carries TRBV12-3 or TRBV12-4 and TRBJ1-6; D unclear. The CDR3 loop spans 18 amino acids. V dropped 3 bases and J dropped 2 bases, with 17 bases sitting between them. In nucleotides, the CDR3 is TGTGCCAGCAGTTTCAGGCCGCAAAAAGGGCCCTATAATTCACCCCTCCACTTT. This gives the protein CASSFRPQKGPYNSPLHF.

In the case of this clonotype: This could be a read error, since a much larger clone is one nucleotide away. The chain is built from TRBV7-8 and TRBJ1-1; TRBD1 matches 7 bases. This CDR3 is 14 amino acids long. CDR1 and CDR2 (germline): SGHVS, FQNEAQ. With 5 bases clipped from V and 5 bases from J, the junction kept 8 bases outside the gene matches. In DNA form, the CDR3 reads TGTGCCAGCAGCGGGACAGTTTTGTGGACTGAAGCTTTCTTT. Amino acid sequence: CASSGTVLWTEAFF. Using reference TRBV7-8 and TRBJ1-1 for the parts outside the CDR3, the full variable domain is GAGVSQSPRYKVAKRGQDVALRCDPISGHVSLFWYQQALGQGPEFLTYFQNEAQLDKSGLPSDRFFAERPEGSVSTLKIQRTQQEDSAVYLCASSGTVLWTEAFFGQGTRLTVV.

This clonotype was counted ten times or more. The chain is built from TRBV7-9 and TRBJ2-7; 8 nucleotides align to TRBD1. The J segment lost 4 bases and the V segment lost 5 bases, leaving 19 bases of the junction unmatched. There are 18 residues in the CDR3. From germline, CDR1 is SEHNR and CDR2 FQNEAQ (reference sequence). The CDR3 DNA follows: TGTGCCAGCAGCCACCGGGACAGGAAACATCCTAGTGTTTACGAGCAGTACTTC. Encoded protein: CASSHRDRKHPSVYEQYF. Full variable domain (outside the CDR3, taken from reference TRBV7-9 and TRBJ2-7): DTGVSQNPRHKITKRGQNVTFRCDPISEHNRLYWYRQTLGQGPEFLTYFQNEAQLEKSRLLSDRFSAERPKGSFSTLEIQRTEQGDSAMYLCASSHRDRKHPSVYEQYFGPGTRLTVT.

This clonotype has more than one count but fewer than ten. This chain connects TRBV7-8 to TRBJ1-5; 12 positions agree with TRBD1. The ends lost 5 bases at V and 0 bases at J; junction bases unmatched: 14. CDR1 and CDR2 from the germline V gene are SGHVS and FQNEAQ. This CDR3 comprises 20 residues. CDR3: CASSGDRGPFEDYSNQPQHF. In DNA, the CDR3 is TGTGCCAGCAGCGGGGACAGGGGGCCCTTTGAGGACTATAGCAATCAGCCCCAGCATTTT.

This clonotype was counted at least ten times. The V and J genes are TRBV15 and TRBJ2-2; D unresolved. This CDR3 has 14 amino acids. V was trimmed by 2 bases and J by 6 bases, leaving 10 bases between them. From germline, CDR1 is LNHNV and CDR2 YYDKDF (reference sequence). CDR3 residues: CATSRHQDPGELFF. The DNA of the CDR3 is TGTGCCACCAGCAGACACCAGGACCCCGGGGAGCTGTTTTTT.

This clonotype was recorded a few times. A much larger clone lies a single base off, so this may be a read error. The chain joins TRBV18 to TRBJ2-5, with D maybe TRBD2 (7 bases). CDR3 length: 15 residues. Germline V gene sequence: CDR1 KGHSH, CDR2 LQKENI. In nucleotides, the CDR3 is TGTGCCGGCTCACCCGGCCGGGGGGCCTGGGAGACCCAGTACTTC. Protein sequence: CAGSPGRGAWETQYF.

Points on this clonotype: Relative to the germline gene, one junction end is altered; a read error may explain this. The genes are TRBV12-3 or TRBV12-4 and TRBJ2-3; 9 bases are shared with TRBD2. The CDR3 is made up of 14 amino acids. The CDR3 sequence is CASRLAGATDTQYF. The CDR3, as DNA: TGTGCCAGCAGGTTAGCGGGGGCCACAGATACGCAGTATTTT.

In DNA, the CDR3 is TGTGCCAGCAGTGAACAGGGGGCCGGCAATCAGCCCCAGCATTTT. Protein sequence: CASSEQGAGNQPQHF. V gene TRBV6-1 combines with J gene TRBJ1-5, with 8 bases identical to TRBD1. The CDR3 totals 15 residues. V lost 2 bases, J lost 2 bases, and 2 bases stayed unmatched. Per germline, CDR1 MNHNS and CDR2 SASEGT.

The rearrangement uses TRBV19 and TRBJ2-5, with D possibly TRBD1 on 6 matching bases. This CDR3 is built from 14 residues. V gave up 8 bases and J gave up 1 base, with 14 bases separating them. Germline V gene sequence: CDR1 LNHDA, CDR2 SQIVND (reference sequence). The CDR3 reads CASRGQNSQETQYF. CDR3 sequence (DNA): TGTGCCAGTCGTGGACAGAATAGCCAAGAGACCCAGTACTTC. Looking up the rest from reference TRBV19 and TRBJ2-5 gives the full variable domain: DGGITQSPKYLFRKEGQNVTLSCEQNLNHDAMYWYRQDPGQGLRLIYYSQIVNDFQKGDIAEGYSVSREKKESFPLTVTSAQKNPTAFYLCASRGQNSQETQYFGPGTRLLVL.

The V and J genes are TRBV11-2 and TRBJ2-1; 16 nucleotides match TRBD2. The trim removed 5 bases at V and 4 bases at J, leaving 14 bases unmatched. CDR1 and CDR2 from the germline V gene are SGHAT and FQNNGV. This CDR3 has 20 residues. CDR3 nucleotide sequence: TGTGCCAGCAGCCTACGGTCTTTGGGACTAGCGGGGGGGATTTACAATGAGCAGTTCTTC. Protein product: CASSLRSLGLAGGIYNEQFF.

This clonotype came up a few times. A much larger clonotype is one base distant, so this may be a read error. V usage is TRBV29-1 and J usage is TRBJ2-7, with D unresolved. This CDR3 region has 11 residues. V gave up 6 bases and J gave up 6 bases, with 12 bases separating them. Germline CDR1 reads SQVTM; CDR2 reads ANQGSEA. CDR3 nucleotides: TGCAGCGTCCTCTACAGAAGCGAGCAGTACTTC. Protein: CSVLYRSEQYF.

The rearrangement joins TRBV3-1 to TRBJ2-3; no clear D gene. This CDR3 is built from 18 residues. V lost 2 bases and J 6 bases, leaving 24 bases between the germline ends. Germline loops: CDR1 LGHDT, CDR2 YNNKEL (reference sequence). Here the CDR3 DNA reads TGTGCCAGCAGCCAAAGATGGAGCAAAGCACGAAGATCTGATACGCAGTATTTT. It specifies CASSQRWSKARRSDTQYF.

In its sample, this clonotype was seen many times. The chain carries TRBV27 and TRBJ2-7, with 9 bases matching TRBD1. CDR3 size: 14 residues. The germline V gene has CDR1 MNHEY and CDR2 SMNVEV (reference sequence). Trimming took 5 bases from V and 4 from J; bases not matched to a gene: 6. This CDR3 reads CASSNRGPLYEQYF. For the CDR3, the DNA is TGTGCCAGCAGTAACAGGGGGCCTCTATACGAGCAGTACTTC.

The chain uses TRBV20-1 and TRBJ2-6, with D hard to call. The CDR3 totals 14 residues. CDR1 and CDR2 (germline): DFQATT, SNEGSKA (reference sequence). V was pared by 4 bases and J by 1 base, with 8 bases between. The CDR3 sequence is CSATAASGANVLTF. CDR3 bases: TGCAGTGCTACTGCTGCTTCTGGGGCCAACGTCCTGACTTTC.

This clonotype was observed at least ten times. This chain joins TRBV15 and TRBJ2-7; 8 bases line up with TRBD1. J was trimmed by 3 bases and V by 0 bases; bases with no gene match: 10. There are 17 residues in the CDR3. Germline V CDR1 and CDR2: LNHNV, YYDKDF (reference sequence). CDR3 nucleotides: TGTGCCACCAGCAGAGACTTCGGTCCGGGACAGGACTACGAGCAGTACTTC. The encoded protein is CATSRDFGPGQDYEQYF.

A word on this clonotype: A much larger clone differs from this one at a single base, so this may be a read error. The rearrangement links TRBV7-2 to TRBJ2-5; TRBD2 agrees at 14 bases. The CDR3 contains 16 residues. The germline CDR1 and CDR2 sequences are SGHTA and FQGNSA. The ends lost 1 base at V and 11 bases at J; junction bases unmatched: 9. Here the CDR3 DNA reads TGTGCCAGCAGCTTAGGACTAGCGGGGGGGCAAAATGAGCAGTACTTC. It codes for CASSLGLAGGQNEQYF. Full variable domain (missing parts from reference TRBV7-2 and TRBJ2-5): GAGVSQSPSNKVTEKGKDVELRCDPISGHTALYWYRQSLGQGLEFLIYFQGNSAPDKSGLPSDRFSAERTGGSVSTLTIQRTQQEDSAVYLCASSLGLAGGQNEQYFGPGTRLLVL.

In this sample, this clonotype turned up many times. The chain has TRBV7-3 and TRBJ2-7; D gene ambiguous. This CDR3 is built from 14 residues. The germline V and J ends were trimmed by 5 bases and 2 bases, with 13 bases remaining between them. The germline V gene has CDR1 SGHTA and CDR2 FQGTGA. CDR3 bases: TGTGCCAGCAGCAACGGGCCTCCCCCCTACGAGCAGTACTTC. Its translation: CASSNGPPPYEQYF.

This chain joins TRBV7-3 and TRBJ2-2; TRBD1 aligns across 7 bases. With V trimmed by 5 bases and J by 4 bases, 7 bases remained unmatched. The CDR3 extends over 15 amino acids. Germline CDR1 is SGHTA and CDR2 is FQGTGA. The DNA for the CDR3 is TGTGCCAGCAGCGCCAACAGGGGTGGCACCGGGGAGCTGTTTTTT. Translation: CASSANRGGTGELFF.

This clonotype occurred a few times. The chain recombines TRBV10-2 with TRBJ2-1, with 10 bases identical to TRBD2. The CDR3 totals 17 residues. Trimming at V came to 4 bases and at J to 0 bases, leaving 6 bases not matched to a gene. CDR1 is WSHSY, CDR2 SAAADI, per germline. The CDR3: CASSAPGLASSYNEQFF. The DNA for the CDR3 is TGCGCCAGCAGTGCACCGGGACTAGCGAGCTCCTACAATGAGCAGTTCTTC.

This chain joins TRBV20-1 and TRBJ2-7; 12 bases are shared with TRBD1. Germline V gene lookup returns CDR1 DFQATT and CDR2 SNEGSKA (reference sequence). The CDR3 contains 14 residues. V lost 5 bases to trimming and J lost 5 bases; unmatched junction nucleotides: 7. The CDR3 coding sequence is TGCAGTGCTTATTCCGGGACAGGGGGCGACGAGCAGTACTTC. The encoded protein is CSAYSGTGGDEQYF.

The CDR3 nucleotides read TGTGCCAGCAGCCCCGGGGACAGTCCATCGTACTTC. Its translation: CASSPGDSPSYF. V and J are TRBV28 and TRBJ2-7, with TRBD1 identical over 7 bases. CDR3 size: 12 residues. With 6 bases clipped from V and 12 bases from J, the junction kept 11 bases outside the gene matches. Germline CDR1 reads MDHEN; CDR2 reads SYDVKM.

This clonotype has a count of ten or more. V usage is TRBV29-1 and J usage is TRBJ1-4; D is unclear. The V and J ends lost 2 bases and 11 bases respectively, with 12 bases between them. CDR1 is SQVTM, CDR2 ANQGSEA, per germline. CDR3 length: 12 amino acids. CDR3 sequence reads: CSVESANRKLFF. Here the CDR3 DNA reads TGCAGCGTTGAATCGGCGAACCGGAAACTGTTTTTT. The full variable domain, its missing parts supplied by reference TRBV29-1 and TRBJ1-4, is SAVISQKPSRDICQRGTSLTIQCQVDSQVTMMFWYRQQPGQSLTLIATANQGSEATYESGFVIDKFPISRPNLTFSTLTVSNMSPEDSSIYLCSVESANRKLFFGSGTQLSVL.

Comments on this clonotype: One end of the junction does not line up with germline, which may come from a read error. The chain links TRBV18 to TRBJ2-5; no reliable D call. Germline V gene lookup returns CDR1 KGHSH and CDR2 LQKENI. The CDR3 is 13 residues long. The CDR3 region has the DNA TGTGTCAGCTCACGGCGTGCCCAAGAGACCCAGTACTTC. Translated, it gives CVSSRRAQETQYF.

The chain couples TRBV7-8 to TRBJ2-3; tentative D call: TRBD1 (7 bases). Trimming pared 4 bases from V and 2 bases from J, leaving 19 bases between. The CDR3 covers 17 residues. CDR1 is SGHVS and CDR2 is FQNEAQ in the germline V gene. This CDR3 reads CASSSPQQGGNTDTQYF. Written as DNA, the CDR3 is TGTGCCAGCAGCTCCCCACAGCAGGGGGGCAACACAGATACGCAGTATTTT.

This clonotype occurred many times. The CDR3 DNA follows: TGCAGTGCTAGAGATAGAGGGTTGGATGAGCAGTTCTTC. Its protein is CSARDRGLDEQFF. The chain recombines TRBV20-1 with TRBJ2-1; a weak D match, TRBD2 (5 bases). Germline V gene sequence: CDR1 DFQATT, CDR2 SNEGSKA (reference sequence). The V end lost 0 bases, the J end lost 8 bases, and 11 bases lay between the germline ends. The CDR3 loop spans 13 amino acids.

This clonotype appeared a few times. The V gene is TRBV14, the J gene TRBJ1-2; 9 bases fit TRBD1. The CDR3 is 15 residues long. Looked up from germline, CDR1 is SGHDN and CDR2 is FVKESK. The V and J ends lost 1 base and 8 bases, in that order; junction bases with no gene match: 8. The DNA of the CDR3 is TGTGCCAGCAGCCAAGTAGACAGGGGGATTGGAGGCTACACCTTC. It codes for CASSQVDRGIGGYTF.

This chain joins TRBV6-5 and TRBJ2-1; 10 nucleotides line up with TRBD2. This CDR3 has 18 residues. Looked up from germline, CDR1 is MNHEY and CDR2 is SVGAGI. Germline trimming cut 0 bases from V and 5 bases from J; bases unmatched to any gene: 10. The CDR3 nucleotides are TGTGCCAGCAGTTACTCGACCGCAGCGGGGGGGTCTAACAATGAGCAGTTCTTC. Encoded protein: CASSYSTAAGGSNNEQFF.

Details on this clonotype: In this CDR3 the conserved last residue, phenylalanine or tryptophan, is missing, so a read error is likely. V gene TRBV29-1 combines with J gene TRBJ2-2; no firm D call. Trimming left V 6 bases short and J 5 bases short, with 7 bases between. The CDR3 spans 11 residues. Germline V gene data show CDR1 as SQVTM and CDR2 as ANQGSEA. CDR3 sequence reads: CSVLKTGELFC. DNA for the CDR3: TGCAGCGTCCTGAAGACCGGGGAGCTGTTTTGT.